Listed below are T cell receptor beta chains from one sample, sequenced in a study of cytomegalovirus exposure and HLA in healthy donors. This table comes from immunoSEQ multiplex PCR, and its TCRdb copy is limited to in-frame clones, with some not included. The sample yields about 140,000 clones, 65% to 85% seen once. Sequencing was done on a sample of PBMCs. The receptors were sampled from a man aged 45-65 years in good health and CMV-seronegative. The CDR3 runs from the conserved cysteine through the conserved F or W. Each record gives: D gene, J gene, V gene, clone size, CDR3 protein, CDR3 DNA. The D gene is left open where the match is weak. Size values are once, few and many counts, or a class for expanded clones, and some rows have none.

>.|TRBJ2-5|TRBV6-1|.
CASLGGGSETQYF
TGTGCCAGCTTGGGTGGAGGGTCTGAGACCCAGTACTTC
>.|TRBJ1-2|TRBV5-6|.
CASSLGAVGYTF
TGTGCCAGCAGCTTGGGGGCTGTGGGCTACACCTTC
>TRBD1|TRBJ1-1|TRBV5-1|.
CASKPGGTEAFF
TGCGCCAGCAAACCAGGGGGGACTGAAGCTTTCTTT
>TRBD1|TRBJ1-2|TRBV25-1|.
CASRTTGGGYTF
TGTGCCAGCCGCACGACAGGGGGCGGCTACACCTTC
>.|TRBJ2-7|TRBV7-9|.
CASSLGGSVTYEQYF
TGTGCCAGCAGCTTAGGGGGCAGCGTTACCTACGAGCAGTACTTC
>TRBD1|TRBJ1-2|TRBV6-1|.
CASSVDRDLATF
TGTGCCAGCAGTGTCGACAGGGATCTTGCCACCTTC
>TRBD2|TRBJ2-1|TRBV6-1|.
CASRGTSEYNEQFF
TGTGCCAGCAGGGGGACTAGCGAGTACAATGAGCAGTTCTTC
>.|TRBJ1-1|TRBV9|once
CASSVAPESSENTEAFF
TGTGCCAGCAGCGTAGCTCCGGAGTCATCGGAGAACACTGAAGCTTTCTTT
>.|TRBJ2-2|TRBV9|.
CASSVGHANTGELFF
TGTGCCAGCAGCGTAGGACACGCGAACACCGGGGAGCTGTTTTTT
>.|TRBJ2-1|TRBV6-1|few
CASSEGKGRGQFF
TGTGCCAGCAGTGAAGGGAAGGGCCGGGGGCAGTTCTTC
>TRBD2|TRBJ2-1|TRBV30|.
CAWTRGGSYNEQFF
TGTGCCTGGACTCGCGGGGGCTCCTACAATGAGCAGTTCTTC
>.|TRBJ2-4|TRBV5-4|.
CASSLEGVKNIQYF
TGTGCCAGCAGCTTGGAGGGGGTCAAAAACATTCAGTACTTC
>.|TRBJ1-1|TRBV5-4|.
CASSLDSMPGTEAFF
TGTGCCAGCAGCTTGGACAGTATGCCCGGCACTGAAGCTTTCTTT
>.|TRBJ1-5|TRBV7-2|once
CASSTFGDQPQHF
TGTGCCAGCAGCACCTTCGGGGATCAGCCCCAGCATTTT
>.|TRBJ1-1|TRBV21-1|.
CASSNRDTVGVVSEAFF
TGTGCCAGCAGCAACCGGGACACCGTGGGGGTGGTCTCTGAAGCTTTCTTT
>.|TRBJ1-3|TRBV9|.
CASSATGSGNTIYF
TGTGCCAGCAGCGCAACAGGGAGCGGAAACACCATATATTTT
>TRBD1|TRBJ1-1|TRBV5-1|.
CASSTGQGRTEAFF
TGCGCCAGCAGCACAGGACAGGGGAGGACTGAAGCTTTCTTT
>TRBD1|TRBJ2-7|TRBV7-9|.
CASSSPGQGAHEQYF
TGTGCCAGCAGCTCGCCGGGACAGGGGGCCCACGAGCAGTACTTC
>.|TRBJ2-5|TRBV5-6|.
CASSLSVGQETQYF
TGTGCCAGCAGCTTGAGTGTGGGCCAGGAGACCCAGTACTTC
>TRBD1|TRBJ2-7|TRBV2|.
CASWGTESYEQYF
TGTGCCAGCTGGGGGACAGAATCCTACGAGCAGTACTTC
>.|TRBJ2-3|TRBV19|.
CASSIGGGGHTDTQYF
TGTGCCAGTAGTATAGGGGGCGGGGGACACACAGATACGCAGTATTTT
>.|TRBJ2-2|TRBV7-9|.
CASSSPLQGVVGELFF
TGTGCCAGCAGCTCACCTTTACAGGGTGTCGTCGGGGAGCTGTTTTTT
>.|TRBJ1-4|TRBV2|.
CASSDGIVKLFF
TGTGCCAGCAGCGACGGGATTGTAAAACTGTTTTTT
>.|TRBJ1-1|TRBV25-1|.
CASSECHRGMNTEAFF
TGTGCCAGCAGTGAATGTCATAGGGGTATGAACACTGAAGCTTTCTTT
>.|TRBJ1-6|TRBV5-1|.
CASSLGGSYNSPLHF
TGCGCCAGCAGCTTGGGAGGCAGTTATAATTCACCCCTCCACTTT
>.|TRBJ2-5|TRBV9|few
CASSVGTVAQETQYF
TGTGCCAGCAGCGTAGGGACAGTTGCTCAAGAGACCCAGTACTTC
>.|TRBJ1-5|TRBV6-1|.
CASSERPSRGQDNQPQHF
TGTGCCAGCAGCGAACGTCCCTCACGGGGTCAAGACAATCAGCCCCAGCATTTT
>.|TRBJ1-4|TRBV19|.
CASRGAGGVEKLFF
TGTGCCAGTAGGGGGGCGGGAGGTGTTGAAAAACTGTTTTTT
>TRBD1|TRBJ2-2|TRBV7-9|.
CASSSGQGLIGELFF
TGTGCCAGCAGCTCGGGACAGGGGTTGATCGGGGAGCTGTTTTTT
>.|TRBJ2-3|TRBV29-1|.
CSVLSGRSTDTQYF
TGCAGCGTTCTTAGCGGACGAAGCACAGATACGCAGTATTTT
>.|TRBJ1-5|TRBV7-9|.
CASSLSGNQPQHF
TGTGCCAGCAGCTTATCGGGCAATCAGCCCCAGCATTTT
>TRBD2|TRBJ2-2|TRBV5-4|.
CASSPPWSGRSTGELFF
TGTGCCAGCAGCCCTCCTTGGAGCGGGAGAAGCACCGGGGAGCTGTTTTTT
>.|TRBJ2-3|TRBV6-5|.
CASSYQGTDTQYF
TGTGCCAGCAGTTACCAGGGAACAGATACGCAGTATTTT
>TRBD1|TRBJ1-1|TRBV27|.
CASSFSTGGLNTEAFF
TGTGCCAGCAGTTTCTCTACAGGGGGCTTGAACACTGAAGCTTTCTTT
>TRBD2|TRBJ2-1|TRBV18|.
CASSPRGAANYNEQFF
TGTGCCAGCTCACCGCGGGGGGCCGCTAACTACAATGAGCAGTTCTTC
>TRBD1|TRBJ2-7|TRBV12-5|.
CASGRDSSHEQYF
TGTGCTAGTGGTCGGGACAGCAGTCACGAGCAGTACTTC
>TRBD1|TRBJ2-7|TRBV29-1|.
CSVERQGANEQYF
TGCAGCGTGGAAAGACAGGGGGCTAACGAGCAGTACTTC
>TRBD2|TRBJ2-1|TRBV4-2|few
CASSQGSGRGEFF
TGTGCCAGCAGCCAAGGGAGCGGGAGAGGAGAGTTCTTC
>.|TRBJ2-7|TRBV21-1|.
CASSRGGQGKNYEQYF
TGTGCCAGCAGCAGGGGGGGGCAGGGGAAGAATTACGAGCAGTACTTC
>.|TRBJ1-5|TRBV20-1|once
CSAGSARPQHF
TGCAGTGCTGGTTCAGCGCGACCCCAGCATTTT
>.|TRBJ1-1|TRBV15|.
CATSKQTNTEAFF
TGTGCCACCAGCAAACAGACAAACACTGAAGCTTTCTTT
>TRBD2|TRBJ2-3|TRBV27|.
CASSTSGTNLRGDTQYF
TGTGCCAGCAGTACCTCCGGGACTAACTTAAGAGGGGATACGCAGTATTTT
>TRBD1|TRBJ1-6|TRBV5-6|.
CASSSRGQGARNSPLHF
TGTGCCAGCAGCTCTAGGGGACAGGGGGCGCGGAATTCACCCCTCCACTTT
>TRBD1|TRBJ1-4|TRBV7-9|few
CASSLTGGVNEKLFF
TGTGCCAGCAGCTTAACAGGGGGCGTTAATGAAAAACTGTTTTTT
>TRBD1|TRBJ2-7|TRBV11-3|.
CASSLRPGTDYEQYF
TGTGCCAGCAGCTTACGCCCGGGGACAGACTACGAGCAGTACTTC
>.|TRBJ2-4|TRBV6-1|.
CASSDSGVNIQYF
TGTGCCAGCAGCGATTCTGGAGTAAACATTCAGTACTTC
>.|TRBJ1-2|TRBV20-1|.
CSDWEGYTF
TGCAGTGACTGGGAGGGCTACACCTTC
>TRBD1|TRBJ2-3|TRBV6-6|.
CASSTWDRVTDTQYF
TGTGCCAGCAGTACCTGGGACAGGGTCACAGATACGCAGTATTTT
>.|TRBJ1-1|TRBV5-1|.
CASSISLNTEAFF
TGCGCCAGCAGCATCTCCTTGAACACTGAAGCTTTCTTT
>TRBD1|TRBJ1-1|TRBV7-3|.
CASSQGTGIDTEAFF
TGTGCCAGCAGCCAAGGGACAGGGATTGACACTGAAGCTTTCTTT
>TRBD1|TRBJ2-7|TRBV7-6|once
CASSSRDRGPYEQYF
TGTGCCAGCAGCTCCCGGGACAGGGGTCCCTACGAGCAGTACTTC